This T cell receptor delta chain came from a study of gammadelta T cells in human blood. TCRdb re-called the RT-PCR reads through CATT. The table records some 810 delta-chain clones, roughly a third of them present only once. Sequenced: Vgamma9Vdelta2 gamma-delta T cells from infant blood. The source is a human donor.

This clone was recorded a few times. With a far larger clone one base away, a read error is the likely cause. The V call is TRDV2, the J call TRDJ3; TRDD3 aligns across 11 bases. Germline V gives CDR1 GEAIGNYY, CDR2 EKD. The CDR3 consists of 18 residues. In DNA, the CDR3 is TGTGCCTGTGACACACTGGGGGATAGCTCCCGGGACACCCGACAGATGTTTTTC. It specifies CACDTLGDSSRDTRQMFF.